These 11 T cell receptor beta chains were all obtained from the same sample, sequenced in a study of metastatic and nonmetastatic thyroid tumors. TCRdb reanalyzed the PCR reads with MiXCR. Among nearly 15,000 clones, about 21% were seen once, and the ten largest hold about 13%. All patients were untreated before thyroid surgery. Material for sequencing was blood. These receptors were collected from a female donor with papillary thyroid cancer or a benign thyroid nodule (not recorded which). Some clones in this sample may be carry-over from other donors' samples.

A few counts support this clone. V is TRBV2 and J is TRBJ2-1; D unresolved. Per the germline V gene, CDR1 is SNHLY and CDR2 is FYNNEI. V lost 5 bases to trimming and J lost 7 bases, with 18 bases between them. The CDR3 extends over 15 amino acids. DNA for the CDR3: TGTGCCAGCAGTAGCCTCTGTGGTGAAGGAAATGAGCAGTTCTTC. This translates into CASSSLCGEGNEQFF.

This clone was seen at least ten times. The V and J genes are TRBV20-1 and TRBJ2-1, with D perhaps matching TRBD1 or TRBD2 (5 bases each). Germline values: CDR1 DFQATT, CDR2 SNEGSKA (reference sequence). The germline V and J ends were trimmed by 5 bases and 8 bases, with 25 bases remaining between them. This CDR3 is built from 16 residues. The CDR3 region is CSAPRFEGWRWDEQFF. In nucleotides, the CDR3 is TGCAGTGCTCCGAGATTCGAGGGGTGGCGATGGGATGAGCAGTTCTTC.

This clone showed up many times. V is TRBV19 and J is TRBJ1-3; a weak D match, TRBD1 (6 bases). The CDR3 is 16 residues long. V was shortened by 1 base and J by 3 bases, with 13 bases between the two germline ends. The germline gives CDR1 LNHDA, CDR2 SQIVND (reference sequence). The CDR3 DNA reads TGTGCCAGTAGTATAGGGGCGACAGGAGATGGAAACACCATATATTTT. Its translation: CASSIGATGDGNTIYF.

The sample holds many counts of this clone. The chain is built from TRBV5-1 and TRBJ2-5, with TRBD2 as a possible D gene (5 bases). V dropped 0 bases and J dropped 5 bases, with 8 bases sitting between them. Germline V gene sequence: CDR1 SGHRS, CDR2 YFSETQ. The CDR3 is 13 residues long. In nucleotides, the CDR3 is TGCGCCAGCAGCTTGGGGACTGTTGAGACCCAGTACTTC. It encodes CASSLGTVETQYF.

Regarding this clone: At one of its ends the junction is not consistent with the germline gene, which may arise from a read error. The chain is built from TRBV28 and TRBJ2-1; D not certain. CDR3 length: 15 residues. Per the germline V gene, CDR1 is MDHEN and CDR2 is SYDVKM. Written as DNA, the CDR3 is TGTGCCAGCAGTTTAAGGGAAAGCTCCTACAATGAGCGGTTCTTC. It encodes CASSLRESSYNERFF.

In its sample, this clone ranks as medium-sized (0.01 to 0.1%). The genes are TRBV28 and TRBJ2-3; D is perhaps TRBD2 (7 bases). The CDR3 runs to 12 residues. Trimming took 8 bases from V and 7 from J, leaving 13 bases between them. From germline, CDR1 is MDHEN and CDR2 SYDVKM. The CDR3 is CASGEGVNTQYF. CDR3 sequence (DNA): TGTGCCAGCGGGGAGGGGGTAAATACGCAGTATTTT.

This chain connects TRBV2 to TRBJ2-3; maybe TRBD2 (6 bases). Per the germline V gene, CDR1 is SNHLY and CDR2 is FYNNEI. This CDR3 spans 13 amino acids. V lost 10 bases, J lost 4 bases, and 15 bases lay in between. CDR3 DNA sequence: TGTGCCAAAACTAGCTTGAGCCCAGATACGCAGTATTTT. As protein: CAKTSLSPDTQYF.

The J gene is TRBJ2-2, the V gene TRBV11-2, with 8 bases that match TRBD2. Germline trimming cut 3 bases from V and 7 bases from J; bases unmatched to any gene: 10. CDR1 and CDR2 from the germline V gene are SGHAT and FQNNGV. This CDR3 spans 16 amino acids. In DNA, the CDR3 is TGTGCCAGCAGCTTTGATCCGGGAGCGGGAGACGGGGAGCTGTTTTTT. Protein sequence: CASSFDPGAGDGELFF.

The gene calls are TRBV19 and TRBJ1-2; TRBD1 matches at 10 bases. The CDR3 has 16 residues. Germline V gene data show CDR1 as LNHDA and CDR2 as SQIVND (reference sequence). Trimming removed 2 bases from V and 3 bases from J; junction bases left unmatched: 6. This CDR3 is CASSIYGTGEYYGYTF. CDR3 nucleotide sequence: TGTGCCAGTAGTATATACGGGACAGGGGAGTACTATGGCTACACCTTC.

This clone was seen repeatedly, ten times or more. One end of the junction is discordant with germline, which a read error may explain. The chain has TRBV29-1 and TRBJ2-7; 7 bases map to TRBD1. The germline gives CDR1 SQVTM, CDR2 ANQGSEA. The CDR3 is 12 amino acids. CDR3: CSVGDSNYGQYF. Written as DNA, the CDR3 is TGCAGCGTTGGGGACAGTAATTACGGGCAGTACTTC.

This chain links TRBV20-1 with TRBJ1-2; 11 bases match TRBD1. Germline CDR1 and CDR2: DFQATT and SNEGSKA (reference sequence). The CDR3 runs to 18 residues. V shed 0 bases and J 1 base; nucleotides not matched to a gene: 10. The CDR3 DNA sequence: TGCAGTGCTAGAGACCAGGACAGGGGGCAGGATAGTAACTATGGCTACACCTTC. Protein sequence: CSARDQDRGQDSNYGYTF.